A selection of T cell receptor beta chains follows, all from one sample in a study of blood T cell repertoires in COVID-19. Profiling relied on immunoSEQ multiplex PCR, and the TCRdb table lists in-frame clones only, not all of them. The sample has approximately 260,000 clones, 84% seen once; the top ten hold over 8.5%. Sequenced sample: peripheral blood. These receptors came from a human donor in a cohort sampled during active COVID-19. Each CDR3 is given with its conserved first and last residue. D genes are given only for firm matches. Not all rows give a size; the values are once, few, many and, for expanded clones, a class.

d_call,j_call,clone_size,v_call,cdr3_nt,cdr3_aa
TRBD1,TRBJ2-7,NA,TRBV10-1,TGCGCCAGCAGTGAGACGAGGGGGCTCCTCTACGAGCAGTACTTC,CASSETRGLLYEQYF
TRBD1,TRBJ2-7,NA,TRBV6-2/TRBV6-3,TGTGCCAGCAGTTACTCGATCCGGGGACAGTACTGCGAGCAGTACTTC,CASSYSIRGQYCEQYF
NA,TRBJ1-5,few,TRBV3-1/TRBV3-2,TGTGCCAGCAGCCCGACGGGGAGGCAGCCCCAGCATTTT,CASSPTGRQPQHF
TRBD1,TRBJ1-5,NA,TRBV28,TGTGCCAGCAGTTACCCCGGGACAGGGGGCAATCAGCCCCAGCATTTT,CASSYPGTGGNQPQHF
TRBD2,TRBJ2-5,NA,TRBV7-2,TGTGCCAGCAGCTTAACGGGCGGGGGAGCTCGGTCCCAGTACTTC,CASSLTGGGARSQYF
NA,TRBJ2-3,NA,TRBV10-3,TGTGCCATCAGTGAGTGGGGGACTAGCACAGATACGCAGTATTTT,CAISEWGTSTDTQYF
TRBD2,TRBJ2-5,NA,TRBV5-4,TGTGCCAGCAGCAGATTAGCGGGGGACAACCAAGAGACCCAGTACTTC,CASSRLAGDNQETQYF
NA,TRBJ2-7,NA,TRBV10-2,TGCGCCAGCAGTGAGAGTGAACACTACGAGCAGTACTTC,CASSESEHYEQYF
TRBD1,TRBJ2-2,NA,TRBV19,TGTGCCAGTAGTACGAAATCCTCGACAGGGCCCGGGGAGCTGTTTTTT,CASSTKSSTGPGELFF
NA,TRBJ1-1,NA,TRBV7-8,TGTGCCAGCAGCTTAGACCAGAGGGAGATAAACACTGAAGCTTTCTTT,CASSLDQREINTEAFF
NA,TRBJ2-7,NA,TRBV5-1,TGCGCCAGCAGCGCTGACAGATCCTACGAGCAGTACTTC,CASSADRSYEQYF
NA,TRBJ2-1,NA,TRBV7-9,TGTGCCAGCAGCTTAGTCCTAAGCGTTAACAATGAGCAGTTCTTC,CASSLVLSVNNEQFF
TRBD1,TRBJ1-2,NA,TRBV5-1,TGCGCCAGCAGCCATGGGACAGGGGGCGGGTATGGCTACACCTTC,CASSHGTGGGYGYTF
TRBD1,TRBJ1-2,NA,TRBV6-2/TRBV6-3,TGTGCCAGCAGTCCAACGTTCGCGACAGGGGACGATTATGGCTACACCTTC,CASSPTFATGDDYGYTF
NA,TRBJ2-6,NA,TRBV27,TGTGCCAGCAGTTTTTCATCCAGAGGGGCCAACGTCCTGACTTTC,CASSFSSRGANVLTF
TRBD1,TRBJ1-1,NA,TRBV4-1,TGCGCCAGCAGCCAAGGACAGGGGGCCGTATTTGAAGCTTTCTTT,CASSQGQGAVFEAFF
NA,TRBJ1-3,NA,TRBV9,TGTGCCAGCAGCGTAGTGGAGGGCCCTGGAAACACCATATATTTT,CASSVVEGPGNTIYF
TRBD1,TRBJ2-7,NA,TRBV6-6,TGTGCCAGCAGTAACGGACAGGGGGCGCGTGAGCAGTACTTC,CASSNGQGAREQYF
TRBD2,TRBJ2-1,NA,TRBV24-1,TGTGCCACCAGTGATTTGGCGGGGGGGCTGTTCTATGAGCAGTTCTTC,CATSDLAGGLFYEQFF
NA,TRBJ2-5,NA,TRBV5-1,TGCGCCAGCACGTTGGGCGGGAACAACCAAGAGACCCAGTACTTC,CASTLGGNNQETQYF
NA,TRBJ1-1,NA,TRBV11-2,TGTGCCAGCAGGGATATGGGACTTCGCGGGACTGAAGCTTTCTTT,CASRDMGLRGTEAFF
TRBD1,TRBJ2-7,NA,TRBV9,TGTGCCAGCAGCCCGGCGGACAGGGCCCCCTACGAGCAGTACTTC,CASSPADRAPYEQYF
TRBD1,TRBJ2-1,NA,TRBV19,TGTGCCAGTAGTCGGCAGGGGGTCCTTTTGGGTTCTGGCAATGAGCAGTTCTTC,CASSRQGVLLGSGNEQFF
TRBD1,TRBJ2-1,NA,TRBV24-1,TGTGCCACCAGTGAGCAGGGGGCGGGATCCTACAATGAGCAGTTCTTC,CATSEQGAGSYNEQFF
NA,TRBJ1-4,few,TRBV29-1,TGCAGTGGTAGTTCAACTAATGAAAAACTGTTTTTT,CSGSSTNEKLFF
NA,TRBJ2-5,NA,TRBV5-1,TGCGCCAGCAGCTTGTCACCCGGGGAAGGCGAAGAGACCCAGTACTTC,CASSLSPGEGEETQYF
NA,TRBJ1-5,NA,TRBV6-1,TGTGCCAGCAGTGAATCGGGTGGGTCGCAGCCCCAGCATTTT,CASSESGGSQPQHF
NA,TRBJ1-5,NA,TRBV6-5,TGTGCCAGCAGATCACTCTCTGACAGTCAGCCCCAGCATTTT,CASRSLSDSQPQHF
TRBD2,TRBJ2-2,NA,TRBV18,TGTGCCAGCCGGGACTACCTGAACACCGGGGAGCTGTTTTTT,CASRDYLNTGELFF
NA,TRBJ2-3,NA,TRBV12-3/TRBV12-4,TGTGCCAGCAGTCTCGCAGATACGCAGTATTTT,CASSLADTQYF
TRBD2,TRBJ2-7,many,TRBV5-1,TGCGCCAGCAGCTTGAATGGAGGACTAGGTTTGGACGAGCAGTACTTC,CASSLNGGLGLDEQYF
NA,TRBJ2-7,NA,TRBV6-5,TGTGCCAGCAGAAGAGACAGCTCCTACGAGCAGTACTTC,CASRRDSSYEQYF
NA,TRBJ1-5,NA,TRBV28,TGTGCCAGCAGCCTTGGACAGCTCAATCAGCCCCAGCATTTT,CASSLGQLNQPQHF
TRBD1,TRBJ1-6,NA,TRBV6-5,TGTGCCAGCAGTTTCTCGGACAGGGGTCGAGGTTCACCCCTCCACTTT,CASSFSDRGRGSPLHF
TRBD1,TRBJ2-7,NA,TRBV28,TGTGCCAGCAGTCCAAACTCCGGGACAGGGAGTAAAGAGCAGTACTTC,CASSPNSGTGSKEQYF
NA,TRBJ1-1,NA,TRBV4-1,TGCGCCAGCAGCCAAGCGGGGGTTCGGAACACTGAAGCTTTCTTT,CASSQAGVRNTEAFF
NA,TRBJ2-1,NA,TRBV7-9,TGTGCCAGCAGCTTAGTAACTAGTAACAATGAGCAGTTCTTC,CASSLVTSNNEQFF
TRBD2,TRBJ2-7,few,TRBV2,TGTGCCAGGAAAGGACCTAGCGGGGGGCCCGGGGTGGGCTACGAGCAGTACTTC,CARKGPSGGPGVGYEQYF
TRBD1,TRBJ1-6,NA,TRBV2,TGTGCCAGCAGCCCGGGACAGGGGAATTCACCCCTCCACTTT,CASSPGQGNSPLHF
NA,TRBJ2-2,NA,TRBV15,TGTGCCACCAGCAGAGACCCTTTCCGCGCCCAGAACACCGGGGAGCTGTTTTTT,CATSRDPFRAQNTGELFF
TRBD2,TRBJ2-7,NA,TRBV9,TGTGCCAGCAGCGTAGGGGCGGGGCGGGGGAACTACGAGCAGTACTTC,CASSVGAGRGNYEQYF
NA,TRBJ1-1,once,TRBV6-1,TGTGCCAGCAGTGAGATTGGGGGGTCGTATTCTGAAGCTTTCTTT,CASSEIGGSYSEAFF
NA,TRBJ1-5,NA,TRBV6-5,TGTGCCAGCAAGGACAATTACAATCAGCCCCAGCATTTT,CASKDNYNQPQHF
NA,TRBJ2-7,NA,TRBV14,TGTGCCAGCAGCCTCTTGGTGGGGGCAAACTACGAGCAGTACTTC,CASSLLVGANYEQYF
TRBD2,TRBJ2-7,NA,TRBV6-2/TRBV6-3,TGTGCCAGCAGCAGAGCGGGGGGAAGCTACGAGCAGTACTTC,CASSRAGGSYEQYF
NA,TRBJ2-7,NA,TRBV11-2,TGTGCCAGCAGCGAGGCGGGACTTTACGAGCAGTACTTC,CASSEAGLYEQYF
NA,TRBJ2-2,NA,TRBV18,TGTGCCAGCTCACGATTCAGGGTATCGGGAGACACCGGGGAGCTGTTTTTT,CASSRFRVSGDTGELFF
NA,TRBJ2-1,once,TRBV7-6,TGTGCCAGCAGCTTATATGAGGGAACCAATGAGCAGTTCTTC,CASSLYEGTNEQFF
NA,TRBJ2-2,NA,TRBV3-1/TRBV3-2,TGTGCCAGCAGCCAAGCCGGGACAAGGAACACCGGGGAGCTGTTTTTT,CASSQAGTRNTGELFF
NA,TRBJ2-5,NA,TRBV2,TGTGCCAGCCTCGGGGAGCAAGAGACCCAGTACTTC,CASLGEQETQYF
TRBD1,TRBJ2-7,NA,TRBV13,TGTGCCAGCAGCTCGACAGGGGGATCATACGAGCAGTACTTC,CASSSTGGSYEQYF